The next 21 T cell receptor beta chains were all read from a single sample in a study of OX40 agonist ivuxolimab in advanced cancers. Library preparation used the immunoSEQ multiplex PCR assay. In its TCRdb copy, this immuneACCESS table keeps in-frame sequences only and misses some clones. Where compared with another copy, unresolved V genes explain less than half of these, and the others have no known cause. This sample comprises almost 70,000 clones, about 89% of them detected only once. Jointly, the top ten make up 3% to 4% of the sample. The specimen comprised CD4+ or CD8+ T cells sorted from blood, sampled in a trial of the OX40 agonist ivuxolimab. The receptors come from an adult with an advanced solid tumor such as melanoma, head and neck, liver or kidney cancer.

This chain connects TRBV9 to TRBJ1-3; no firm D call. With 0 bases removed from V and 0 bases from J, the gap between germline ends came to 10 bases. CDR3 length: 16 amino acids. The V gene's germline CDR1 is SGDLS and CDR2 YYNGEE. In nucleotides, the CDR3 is TGTGCCAGCAGCGTAGGAAGAACGAGCTCTGGAAACACCATATATTTT. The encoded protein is CASSVGRTSSGNTIYF.

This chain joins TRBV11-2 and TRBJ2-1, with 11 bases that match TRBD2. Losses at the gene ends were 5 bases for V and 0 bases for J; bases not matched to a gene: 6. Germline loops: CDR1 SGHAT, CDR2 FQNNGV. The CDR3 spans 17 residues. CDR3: CASSRGTSGSSYNEQFF. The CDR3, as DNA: TGTGCCAGCAGCCGCGGGACTAGCGGAAGCTCCTACAATGAGCAGTTCTTC. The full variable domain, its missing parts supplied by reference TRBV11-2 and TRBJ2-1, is EAGVAQSPRYKIIEKRQSVAFWCNPISGHATLYWYQQILGQGPKLLIQFQNNGVVDDSQLPKDRFSAERLKGVDSTLKIQPAKLEDSAVYLCASSRGTSGSSYNEQFFGPGTRLTVL.

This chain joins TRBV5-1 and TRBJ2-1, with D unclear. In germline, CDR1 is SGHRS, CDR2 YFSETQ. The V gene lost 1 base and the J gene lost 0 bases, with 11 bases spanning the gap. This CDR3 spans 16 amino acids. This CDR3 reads CASSLSQPSSYNEQFF. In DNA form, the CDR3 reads TGCGCCAGCAGCTTGAGCCAGCCTAGCTCCTACAATGAGCAGTTCTTC.

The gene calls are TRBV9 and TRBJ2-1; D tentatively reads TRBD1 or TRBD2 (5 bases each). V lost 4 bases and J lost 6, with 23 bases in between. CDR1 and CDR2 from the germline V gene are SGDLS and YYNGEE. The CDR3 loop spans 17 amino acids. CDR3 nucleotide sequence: TGTGCCAGCAGCCCCTACCCTGCGAGGGGAGAGGTCAATGAGCAGTTCTTC. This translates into CASSPYPARGEVNEQFF.

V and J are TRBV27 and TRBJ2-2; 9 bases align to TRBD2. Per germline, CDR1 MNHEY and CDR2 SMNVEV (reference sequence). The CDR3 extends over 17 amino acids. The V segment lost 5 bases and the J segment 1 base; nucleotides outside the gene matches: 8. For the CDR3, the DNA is TGTGCCAGCAGTCCTGGTAGCGGGAGCGGGAACACCGGGGAGCTGTTTTTT. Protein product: CASSPGSGSGNTGELFF.

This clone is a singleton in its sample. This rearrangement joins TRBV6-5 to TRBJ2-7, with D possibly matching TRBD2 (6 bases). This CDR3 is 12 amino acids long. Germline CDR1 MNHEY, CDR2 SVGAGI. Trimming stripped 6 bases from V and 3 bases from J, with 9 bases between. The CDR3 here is CASSPTSYEQYF. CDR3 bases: TGTGCCAGCAGCCCGACTAGCTACGAGCAGTACTTC.

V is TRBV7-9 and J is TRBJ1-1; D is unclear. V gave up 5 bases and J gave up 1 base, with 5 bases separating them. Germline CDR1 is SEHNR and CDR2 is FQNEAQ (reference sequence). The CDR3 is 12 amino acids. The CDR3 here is CASSTPNTEAFF. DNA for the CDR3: TGTGCCAGCAGCACCCCGAACACTGAAGCTTTCTTT.

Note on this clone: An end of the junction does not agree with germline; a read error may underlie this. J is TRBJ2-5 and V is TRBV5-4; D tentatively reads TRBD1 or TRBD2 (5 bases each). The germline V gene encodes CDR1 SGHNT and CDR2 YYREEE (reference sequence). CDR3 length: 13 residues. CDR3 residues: CASSVDSGEAQYF. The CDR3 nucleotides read TGTGCCAGCAGCGTAGACAGCGGAGAGGCCCAGTACTTC. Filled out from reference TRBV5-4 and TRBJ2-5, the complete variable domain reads ETGVTQSPTHLIKTRGQQVTLRCSSQSGHNTVSWYQQALGQGPQFIFQYYREEENGRGNFPPRFSGLQFPNYSSELNVNALELDDSALYLCASSVDSGEAQYFGPGTRLLVL.

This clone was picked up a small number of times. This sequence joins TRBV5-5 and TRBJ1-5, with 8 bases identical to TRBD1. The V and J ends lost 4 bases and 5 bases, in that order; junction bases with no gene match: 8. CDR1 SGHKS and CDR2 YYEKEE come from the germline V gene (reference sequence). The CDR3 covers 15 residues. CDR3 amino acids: CASSLDREKDQPQHF. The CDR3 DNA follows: TGTGCCAGCAGCCTGGACAGGGAGAAGGATCAGCCCCAGCATTTT.

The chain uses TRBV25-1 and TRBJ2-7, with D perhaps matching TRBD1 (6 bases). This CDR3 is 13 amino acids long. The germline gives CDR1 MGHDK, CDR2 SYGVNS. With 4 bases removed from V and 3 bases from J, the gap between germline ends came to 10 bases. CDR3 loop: CASSVLDSYEQYF. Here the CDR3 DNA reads TGTGCCAGCAGTGTCCTGGACAGCTACGAGCAGTACTTC.

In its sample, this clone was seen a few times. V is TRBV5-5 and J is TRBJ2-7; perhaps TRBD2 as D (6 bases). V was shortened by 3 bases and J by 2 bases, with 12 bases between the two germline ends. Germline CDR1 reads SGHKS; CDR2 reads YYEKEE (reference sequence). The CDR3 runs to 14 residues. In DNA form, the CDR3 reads TGTGCCAGCAGCTCTTTAGCGGAAGCCTACGAGCAGTACTTC. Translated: CASSSLAEAYEQYF.

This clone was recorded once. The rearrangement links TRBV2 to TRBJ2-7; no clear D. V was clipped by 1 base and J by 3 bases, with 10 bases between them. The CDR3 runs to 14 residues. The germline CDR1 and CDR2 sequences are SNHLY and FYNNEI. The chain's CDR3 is CASSEEDGYYEQYF. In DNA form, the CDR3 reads TGTGCCAGCAGTGAAGAGGACGGGTACTACGAGCAGTACTTC.

The chain's CDR3 is CASSEVADTIYF. The DNA for the CDR3 is TGTGCCAGCAGTGAAGTCGCGGACACCATATATTTT. V usage is TRBV6-5 and J usage is TRBJ1-3; D gene uncertain. Germline loops: CDR1 MNHEY, CDR2 SVGAGI. Trimming pared 5 bases from V and 8 bases from J, leaving 10 bases between. The CDR3 sequence is 12 residues long.

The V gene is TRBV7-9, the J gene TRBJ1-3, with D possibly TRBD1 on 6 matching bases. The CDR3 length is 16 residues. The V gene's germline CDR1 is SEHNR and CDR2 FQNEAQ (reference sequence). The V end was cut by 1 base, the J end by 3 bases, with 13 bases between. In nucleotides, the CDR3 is TGTGCCAGCAGCTTAGTACAGGGTAATATTGGAAACACCATATATTTT. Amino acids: CASSLVQGNIGNTIYF.

In DNA form, the CDR3 reads TGTGCCACCAGCAGAGGATTTAATGAAAAACTGTTTTTT. Translated: CATSRGFNEKLFF. V usage is TRBV15 and J usage is TRBJ1-4; no definite D call. The V and J ends lost 1 base and 4 bases respectively, with 4 bases between them. The V gene's germline CDR1 is LNHNV and CDR2 YYDKDF (reference sequence). The CDR3 covers 13 residues. The whole variable domain, filled in from reference TRBV15 and TRBJ1-4, reads DAMVIQNPRYQVTQFGKPVTLSCSQTLNHNVMYWYQQKSSQAPKLLFHYYDKDFNNEADTPDNFQSRRPNTSFCFLDIRSPGLGDTAMYLCATSRGFNEKLFFGSGTQLSVL.

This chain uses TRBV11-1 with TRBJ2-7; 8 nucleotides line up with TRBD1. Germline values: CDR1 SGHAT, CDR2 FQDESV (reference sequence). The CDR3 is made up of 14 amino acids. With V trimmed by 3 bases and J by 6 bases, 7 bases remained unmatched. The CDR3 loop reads CASSLWQGAAEQYF. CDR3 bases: TGTGCCAGCAGCTTGTGGCAGGGGGCTGCCGAGCAGTACTTC.

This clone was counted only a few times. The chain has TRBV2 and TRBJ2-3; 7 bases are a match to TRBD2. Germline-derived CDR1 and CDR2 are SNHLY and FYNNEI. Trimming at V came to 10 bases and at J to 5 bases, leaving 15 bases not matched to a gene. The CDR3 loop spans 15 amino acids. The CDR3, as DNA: TGTGCCACCGATCGGGTAGCGGGTGTCCAAGATACGCAGTATTTT. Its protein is CATDRVAGVQDTQYF.

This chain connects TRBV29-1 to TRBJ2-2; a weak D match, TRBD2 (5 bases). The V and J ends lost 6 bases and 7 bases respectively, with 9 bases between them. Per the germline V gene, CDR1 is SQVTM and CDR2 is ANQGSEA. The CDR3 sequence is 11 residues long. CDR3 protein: CSVRANGELFF. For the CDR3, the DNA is TGCAGCGTGAGGGCGAACGGGGAGCTGTTTTTT.

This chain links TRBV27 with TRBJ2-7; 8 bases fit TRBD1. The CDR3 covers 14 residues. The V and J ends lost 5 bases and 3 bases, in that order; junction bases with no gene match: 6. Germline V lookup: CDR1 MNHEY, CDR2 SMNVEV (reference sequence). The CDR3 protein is CASSPGQAYYEQYF. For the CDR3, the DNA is TGTGCCAGCAGTCCGGGACAGGCGTACTACGAGCAGTACTTC.

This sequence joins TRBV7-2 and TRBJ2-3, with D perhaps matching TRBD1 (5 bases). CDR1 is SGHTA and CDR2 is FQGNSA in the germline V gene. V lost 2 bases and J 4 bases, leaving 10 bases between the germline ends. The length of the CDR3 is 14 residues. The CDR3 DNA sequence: TGTGCCAGCAGCTTATCAGGGTCGTCAGATACGCAGTATTTT. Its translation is CASSLSGSSDTQYF.

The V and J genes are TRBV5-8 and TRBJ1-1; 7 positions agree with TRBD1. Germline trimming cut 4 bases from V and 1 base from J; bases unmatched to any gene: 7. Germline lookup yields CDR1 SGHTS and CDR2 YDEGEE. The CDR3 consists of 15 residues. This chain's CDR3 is CASSGGQTTNTEAFF. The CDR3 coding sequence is TGTGCCAGCAGCGGGGGACAGACTACGAACACTGAAGCTTTCTTT.